This T cell receptor (beta chain) is drawn from a study of blood T cell repertoires in COVID-19. Clones were sequenced by immunoSEQ multiplex PCR, and TCRdb holds only the in-frame ones, with some missing. The sample contains some 220,000 clones, approximately 84% of which appear only once. Losses at the gene ends were 0 bases for V and 4 bases for J; bases not matched to a gene: 5. Germline loops: CDR1 SGHRS, CDR2 YFSETQ. The CDR3 totals 16 residues. The TCR originated in a woman between 25 and 40 years old who had recovered from COVID-19. Sequencing was done on a sample of peripheral blood. The gene calls are TRBV5-1 and TRBJ2-1; 9 positions match TRBD2. This CDR3 reads CASSLAAGGGYNEQFF. The CDR3 DNA is TGCGCCAGCAGCTTGGCAGCGGGAGGCGGGTACAATGAGCAGTTCTTC.